The 13 T cell receptor beta chains given below trace back to one sample, sequenced in a study of blood T cell repertoires in COVID-19. Sequenced by immunoSEQ multiplex PCR; TCRdb stores in-frame clones only, minus some. The table has about 120,000 clones, around nine tenths seen once. The sequencing sample was made of peripheral blood. The receptors here all came from a woman between 50 and 59 years old with acute or convalescent COVID-19.

The chain links TRBV24-1 to TRBJ2-3; D remains ambiguous. Germline lookup yields CDR1 KGHDR and CDR2 SFDVKD. Trimming stripped 2 bases from V and 2 bases from J, with 7 bases between. This CDR3 contains 14 residues. DNA for the CDR3: TGTGCCACCAGTGATTACAGTGACACAGATACGCAGTATTTT. It specifies CATSDYSDTDTQYF.

This clone was counted once. V and J are TRBV19 and TRBJ1-3; 8 bases fit TRBD1. Germline V CDR1 and CDR2: LNHDA, SQIVND (reference sequence). The trim removed 0 bases at V and 2 bases at J, leaving 12 bases unmatched. The CDR3 contains 19 residues. The CDR3 region is CASSIDHWAGGIPGNTIYF. The CDR3 DNA reads as TGTGCCAGTAGTATAGATCATTGGGCAGGGGGCATCCCTGGAAACACCATATATTTT.

This clone has just a few counts. V gene TRBV1 combines with J gene TRBJ1-1; the table's TRBD1 call for D was not verified on the DNA. TRBV1 has pseudogene status. The CDR3 totals 13 residues. The CDR3 protein is CTSSLWQNTEAFF. The CDR3 coding sequence is TGCACCAGCAGCCTTTGGCAAAACACTGAAGCTTTCTTT.

The chain combines TRBV21-1 with TRBJ2-1; TRBD1 is the table's D call, not checked against the DNA. TRBV21-1 is a pseudogene locus. The CDR3 totals 21 residues. CDR3 amino acids: CARGGDREIDGPTSSYNEQFF. The CDR3 DNA reads as TGTGCCAGAGGGGGGGACAGGGAGATCGATGGACCCACGAGCTCCTACAATGAGCAGTTCTTC.

The rearrangement links TRBV7-8 to TRBJ1-2; 10 bases fit TRBD1. This CDR3 region has 15 residues. From germline, CDR1 is SGHVS and CDR2 FQNEAQ. V dropped 9 bases and J dropped 6; count of bases not matched to a gene: 13. The CDR3 reads CAREWDRGKKDGYTF. CDR3 nucleotides: TGTGCCAGGGAATGGGACAGGGGAAAGAAAGATGGCTACACCTTC.

This chain joins TRBV2 and TRBJ1-1, with a weak D call TRBD1 (6 bases). Trimming pared 4 bases from V and 7 bases from J, leaving 13 bases between. Germline V gene data show CDR1 as SNHLY and CDR2 as FYNNEI. CDR3 length: 13 amino acids. The CDR3 nucleotides are TGTGCCAGCAGTGGTACTACAGGGTTTGAAGCTTTCTTT. Residues: CASSGTTGFEAFF.

V is TRBV7-6 and J is TRBJ2-3; D gene uncertain. V shed 5 bases and J shed 3 bases, with 6 bases lying between them. The germline V gene encodes CDR1 SGHVS and CDR2 FNYEAQ. This CDR3 has 12 residues. The CDR3 nucleotides are TGTGCCAGCAGCAGCCGAACAGATACGCAGTATTTT. Amino acid sequence: CASSSRTDTQYF.

In nucleotides, the CDR3 is TGTGCCAGCAGCCTGGACGGGGGCTACACCTTC. Protein product: CASSLDGGYTF. The J gene is TRBJ1-2, the V gene TRBV5-6; D is undetermined. CDR1 is SGHDT and CDR2 is YYEEEE in the germline V gene. V shed 4 bases and J shed 8 bases, with 9 bases lying between them. This CDR3 contains 11 residues.

The chain is built from TRBV6-6 and TRBJ2-5; a weak D match, TRBD2 (7 bases). CDR3 length: 13 residues. V lost 9 bases and J lost 5, with 16 bases in between. In germline, CDR1 is MNHNY, CDR2 SVGAGI (reference sequence). In nucleotides, the CDR3 is TGTGCCAGTACCCAGGGCGGGGGCGAGACCCAGTACTTC. Residues: CASTQGGGETQYF.

The chain links TRBV2 to TRBJ2-1; TRBD1 might be the D (6 bases). This CDR3 spans 14 amino acids. Trimming removed 7 bases from V and 8 bases from J, with 18 bases in between. In germline, CDR1 is SNHLY, CDR2 FYNNEI. The CDR3 sequence is CASIVTGQGYEQFF. The CDR3 region has the DNA TGTGCCAGCATTGTAACCGGCCAGGGGTATGAGCAGTTCTTC.

The chain is built from TRBV18 and TRBJ2-2; 8 nucleotides agree with TRBD2. The ends lost 5 bases at V and 4 bases at J; junction bases unmatched: 12. CDR1 is KGHSH and CDR2 is LQKENI in the germline V gene. The CDR3 consists of 17 residues. The CDR3 spells CASSTLEAGAITGELFF. The CDR3 DNA sequence: TGTGCCAGCTCAACGTTAGAAGCGGGAGCGATCACCGGGGAGCTGTTTTTT.

In DNA, the CDR3 is TGTGTCAGAAGCTTAGCTGGAGGGGCACCCTCTGGGGCCAACGTCCTGACTTTC. Its protein is CVRSLAGGAPSGANVLTF. This chain joins TRBV7-5 and TRBJ2-6; no DNA check was done on the table's D call, TRBD2. TRBV7-5 is a documented pseudogene. The CDR3 covers 18 residues.

The CDR3 here is CATEESSYNSPLHF. The CDR3, as DNA: TGTGCCACCGAAGAGAGCTCCTATAATTCACCCCTCCACTTT. The gene calls are TRBV7-9 and TRBJ1-6; no definite D call. V was shortened by 10 bases and J by 0 bases, with 10 bases between the two germline ends. Germline V gives CDR1 SEHNR, CDR2 FQNEAQ (reference sequence). There are 14 residues in the CDR3.